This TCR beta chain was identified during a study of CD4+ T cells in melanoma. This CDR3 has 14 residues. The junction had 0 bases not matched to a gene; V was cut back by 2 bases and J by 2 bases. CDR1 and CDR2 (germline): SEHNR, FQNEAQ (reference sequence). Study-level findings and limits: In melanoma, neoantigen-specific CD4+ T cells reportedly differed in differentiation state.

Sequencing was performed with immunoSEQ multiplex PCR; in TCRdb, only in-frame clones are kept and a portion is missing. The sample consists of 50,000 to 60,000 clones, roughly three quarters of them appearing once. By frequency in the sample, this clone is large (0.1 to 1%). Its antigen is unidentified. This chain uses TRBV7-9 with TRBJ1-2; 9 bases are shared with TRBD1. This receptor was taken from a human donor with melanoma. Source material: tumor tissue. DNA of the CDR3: TGTGCCAGCAGCTTAACAGGGGGCAACTATGGCTACACCTTC. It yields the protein CASSLTGGNYGYTF.